These T cell receptor beta chains were read from a single sample in a study of immune evolution from preneoplasia to lung adenocarcinoma. Sequencing used immunoSEQ multiplex PCR; TCRdb keeps in-frame clones, though not all of them. The sample includes some 10,000 clones, just over 75% seen only once; the top ten take about 6.2%. Sequenced input: FFPE lung adenocarcinoma in situ tissue. These receptor sequences come from a person aged 60-79 years with lung adenocarcinoma. Both conserved end residues are part of each CDR3. A D gene is named only where the DNA matches it firmly. Rows may omit the clone size; those that give it use once, few, many or a size class.

V gene	clone size	D gene	J gene	CDR3 protein	CDR3 DNA
TRBV7-6	NA	TRBD2	TRBJ2-1	CASSGYGAGGNEQFF	TGTGCCAGCAGCGGATATGGCGCGGGGGGTAATGAGCAGTTCTTC
TRBV5-4	NA	TRBD2	TRBJ2-3	CASSFQRGGTDTQYF	TGTGCCAGCAGCTTTCAGCGGGGGGGCACAGATACGCAGTATTTT
TRBV2	NA	NA	TRBJ1-6	CASSEIGGSSYNSPLHF	TGTGCCAGCAGTGAGATAGGGGGAAGCTCCTATAATTCACCCCTCCACTTT
TRBV20-1	NA	TRBD1	TRBJ1-4	CSAQDRELFF	TGCAGTGCTCAGGACAGGGAACTGTTTTTT
TRBV9	few	NA	TRBJ2-3	CASGNTDTQYF	TGTGCCAGTGGGAACACAGATACGCAGTATTTT
TRBV4-1	NA	NA	TRBJ1-6	CASSQAGQALGYSPLHF	TGCGCCAGCAGCCAGGCGGGCCAGGCTCTCGGTTATTCACCCCTCCACTTT
TRBV5-1	NA	NA	TRBJ1-1	CASRKNTEAFF	TGCGCCAGCAGGAAGAACACTGAAGCTTTCTTT
TRBV2	once	TRBD1	TRBJ1-1	CASSEATRGFSEAFF	TGTGCCAGCAGTGAAGCCACCAGGGGGTTCTCTGAAGCTTTCTTT
TRBV15	NA	NA	TRBJ1-2	CATSRDWFSYGYTF	TGTGCCACCAGCAGAGACTGGTTTTCCTATGGCTACACCTTC
TRBV15	NA	NA	TRBJ1-1	CATSRDGGNTEAFF	TGTGCCACCAGCAGAGACGGGGGAAACACTGAAGCTTTCTTT
TRBV6-5	NA	NA	TRBJ1-1	CASSGGNTEAFF	TGTGCCAGCAGTGGTGGGAACACTGAAGCTTTCTTT
TRBV9	NA	NA	TRBJ1-6	CASSVESQFSPLHF	TGTGCCAGCAGCGTAGAGTCCCAGTTTTCACCCCTCCACTTT
TRBV5-6	few	NA	TRBJ1-1	CASSLGRSPNTEAFF	TGTGCCAGCAGCTTGGGAAGGAGCCCGAACACTGAAGCTTTCTTT
TRBV9	NA	NA	TRBJ1-6	CASSVYQDSGTRPLHF	TGTGCCAGCAGCGTGTACCAGGACAGCGGGACCAGACCCCTCCACTTT
TRBV7-9	NA	NA	TRBJ1-6	CASSFGRSYNSPLHF	TGTGCCAGCAGCTTCGGCAGATCCTATAATTCACCCCTCCACTTT
TRBV15	NA	NA	TRBJ2-5	CATSRNLGRSKETQYF	TGTGCCACCAGCAGAAATCTCGGCAGGTCCAAAGAGACCCAGTACTTC
TRBV5-1	NA	NA	TRBJ2-5	CASSWGGLLQETQYF	TGCGCCAGCAGCTGGGGCGGGCTCCTCCAAGAGACCCAGTACTTC
TRBV19	NA	NA	TRBJ2-5	CASSIDPPRGANKETQYF	TGTGCCAGTAGTATTGACCCTCCCCGGGGGGCCAACAAAGAGACCCAGTACTTC
TRBV27	once	NA	TRBJ1-4	CASSLHRATNEKLFF	TGTGCCAGCAGTTTACACCGGGCAACTAATGAAAAACTGTTTTTT
TRBV2	NA	TRBD1	TRBJ1-1	CASSQGVQGANEAFF	TGTGCCAGCAGTCAGGGGGTACAGGGGGCAAATGAAGCTTTCTTT
TRBV5-1	few	NA	TRBJ2-5	CASSPATRRGQETQYF	TGCGCCAGCAGCCCGGCCACTAGGAGAGGCCAAGAGACCCAGTACTTC
TRBV4-3	NA	NA	TRBJ2-5	CASSQEADYLRGTQYF	TGCGCCAGCAGCCAAGAAGCGGACTACCTCCGGGGGACCCAGTACTTC
TRBV7-6	once	NA	TRBJ2-5	CASSLDPAPETQYF	TGTGCCAGCAGCTTAGACCCAGCCCCCGAGACCCAGTACTTC
TRBV18	NA	TRBD1	TRBJ1-2	CASSQTGGPTSYGYTF	TGTGCCAGCTCTCAGACAGGGGGCCCTACTTCCTATGGCTACACCTTC
TRBV14	NA	TRBD1	TRBJ1-6	CASSQVTGQSPLHF	TGTGCCAGCAGCCAAGTGACAGGGCAATCACCCCTCCACTTT
TRBV11-3	once	NA	TRBJ2-3	CASSFWGHIPPLSTDTQYF	TGTGCCAGCAGCTTCTGGGGGCATATACCCCCTCTAAGCACAGATACGCAGTATTTT
TRBV7-8	few	TRBD1	TRBJ2-1	CASSPGGQGEQFF	TGTGCCAGCAGCCCAGGGGGACAGGGAGAGCAGTTCTTC
TRBV7-2	NA	TRBD2	TRBJ2-7	CASSPGLAFYEQYF	TGTGCCAGCAGCCCGGGACTAGCGTTCTACGAGCAGTACTTC
TRBV6-5	NA	NA	TRBJ1-1	CASSYSRRGGAEAFF	TGTGCCAGCAGTTACTCGAGGAGGGGAGGTGCTGAAGCTTTCTTT
TRBV14	NA	TRBD2	TRBJ2-2	CASRTSGGLSKGTGELFF	TGTGCCAGCAGGACTAGCGGGGGGCTCTCGAAAGGCACCGGGGAGCTGTTTTTT
TRBV5-1	once	TRBD2	TRBJ2-1	CASSSLAGGSEEQFF	TGCGCCAGCAGCTCCTTAGCGGGGGGATCAGAAGAGCAGTTCTTC
TRBV28	NA	NA	TRBJ2-7	CASSLIGVFSYEQYF	TGTGCCAGCAGTTTAATCGGGGTTTTTTCCTACGAGCAGTACTTC
TRBV7-2	NA	TRBD2	TRBJ2-5	CASSLGTSDAQETQYF	TGTGCCAGCAGTCTAGGGACTAGCGACGCCCAAGAGACCCAGTACTTC
TRBV5-1	NA	TRBD1	TRBJ1-1	CASSQGGEGTEAFF	TGCGCCAGCAGCCAAGGGGGCGAGGGCACTGAAGCTTTCTTT
TRBV7-2	NA	NA	TRBJ1-3	CASSLFRETDTIYF	TGTGCCAGCAGCTTATTTAGGGAAACGGACACCATATATTTT
TRBV7-2	NA	NA	TRBJ1-2	CASSLKVTGGYTF	TGTGCCAGCAGCTTAAAGGTAACCGGCGGCTACACCTTC
TRBV7-9	NA	TRBD1	TRBJ2-1	CASSLIPWGQGSGNEQFF	TGTGCCAGCAGCTTAATTCCTTGGGGACAGGGGTCAGGGAATGAGCAGTTCTTC
TRBV28	NA	TRBD1	TRBJ1-4	CASSIGGTGDEKLFF	TGTGCCAGCAGTATAGGTGGGACAGGGGATGAAAAACTGTTTTTT
TRBV27	NA	TRBD2	TRBJ2-7	CASSAAGTSGYEQYF	TGTGCCAGCAGTGCCGCCGGGACTAGCGGCTACGAGCAGTACTTC
TRBV18	NA	NA	TRBJ1-1	CASSPRQNTEAFF	TGTGCCAGCTCACCGAGACAGAACACTGAAGCTTTCTTT
TRBV19	NA	NA	TRBJ2-7	CASNGGHWYEQYF	TGTGCCAGTAATGGGGGCCATTGGTACGAGCAGTACTTC
TRBV7-9	NA	NA	TRBJ2-7	CASSLAQAGPYEQYF	TGTGCCAGCAGCTTAGCGCAGGCGGGCCCCTACGAGCAGTACTTC
TRBV14	NA	NA	TRBJ1-2	CASSQGLGTYGYTF	TGTGCCAGCAGCCAAGGCCTCGGAACTTATGGCTACACCTTC
TRBV4-3	NA	NA	TRBJ2-7	CASNPLGDEQYF	TGCGCCAGCAACCCCTTAGGGGACGAGCAGTACTTC
TRBV10-2	NA	NA	TRBJ1-5	CASSEVQGGNQPQHF	TGCGCCAGCAGTGAGGTGCAGGGAGGGAATCAGCCCCAGCATTTT
TRBV19	NA	NA	TRBJ1-5	CASSTMTGQPQHF	TGTGCCAGTAGTACCATGACAGGTCAGCCCCAGCATTTT